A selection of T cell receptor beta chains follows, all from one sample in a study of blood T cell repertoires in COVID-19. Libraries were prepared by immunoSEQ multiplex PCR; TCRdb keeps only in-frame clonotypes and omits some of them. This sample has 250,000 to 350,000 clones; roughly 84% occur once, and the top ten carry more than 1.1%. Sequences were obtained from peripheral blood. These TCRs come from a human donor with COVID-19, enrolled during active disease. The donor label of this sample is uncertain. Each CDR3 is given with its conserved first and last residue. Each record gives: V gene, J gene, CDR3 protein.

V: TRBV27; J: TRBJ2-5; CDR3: CASSSGDRETQYF
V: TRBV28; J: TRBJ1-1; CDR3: CANRGTGGTEAFF
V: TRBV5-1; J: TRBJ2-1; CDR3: CASSLVGEANEQFF
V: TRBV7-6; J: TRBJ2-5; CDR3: CASSSIETQYF
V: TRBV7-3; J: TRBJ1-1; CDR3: CASSLNGGLTEAFF
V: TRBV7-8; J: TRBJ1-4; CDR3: CASSIGLTFGEKLFF
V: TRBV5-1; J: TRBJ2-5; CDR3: CASGSGLQETQYF
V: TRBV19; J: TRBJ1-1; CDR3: CASSPVNRNTEAFF
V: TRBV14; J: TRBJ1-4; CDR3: CASSQGFDRGYEKLFF
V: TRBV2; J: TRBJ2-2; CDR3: CASSARLAANTGELFF
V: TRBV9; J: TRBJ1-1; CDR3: CASSINSKLNTEAFF
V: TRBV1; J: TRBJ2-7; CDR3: CTSNSCRGRRLEQYF
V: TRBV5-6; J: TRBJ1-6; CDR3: CASSAENSPLHF
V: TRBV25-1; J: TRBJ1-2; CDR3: CASRGQGQNYGYTF
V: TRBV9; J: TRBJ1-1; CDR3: CASSVGPENTEAFF
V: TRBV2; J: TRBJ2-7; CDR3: CASSPSEFNNEQYF
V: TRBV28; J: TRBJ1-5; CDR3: CASSTGGTQPQHF
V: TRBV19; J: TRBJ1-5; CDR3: CASSINTFPPNQPQHF
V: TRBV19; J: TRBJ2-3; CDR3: CASSSAWGPSTDTQYF
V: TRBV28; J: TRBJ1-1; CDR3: CASRRDRTNTEAFF
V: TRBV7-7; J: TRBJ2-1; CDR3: CASSFQPTVYNEQFF
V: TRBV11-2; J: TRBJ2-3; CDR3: CASSSNPLAADTQYF
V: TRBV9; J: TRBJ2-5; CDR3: CASSVGGRETQYF
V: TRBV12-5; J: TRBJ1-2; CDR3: CASGLDSYYGYTF
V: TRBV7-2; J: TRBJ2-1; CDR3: CASSLVLAGGGEQFF
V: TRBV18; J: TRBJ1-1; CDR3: CASSPGANTEAFF
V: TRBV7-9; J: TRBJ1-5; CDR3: CASSPGQGIDQPQHF
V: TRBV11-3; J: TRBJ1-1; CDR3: CASSSGQGTEAFF
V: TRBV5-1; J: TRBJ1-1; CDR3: CASSNPLTGIGTEAFF
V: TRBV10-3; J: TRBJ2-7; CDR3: CAISVTSGTYEQYF
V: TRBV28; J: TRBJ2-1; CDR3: CASSLLGLAGYNEQFF
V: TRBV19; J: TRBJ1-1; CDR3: CASSSVGGGTEAFF